The T cell receptor beta chain under discussion was sequenced for a study of blood T cell repertoires in COVID-19. Germline V gene data show CDR1 as MNHEY and CDR2 as SVGAGI. The CDR3 sequence is 14 residues long. Assay: immunoSEQ multiplex PCR; the TCRdb copy retains only in-frame clones and omits some. The sample contains almost 200,000 clones, approximately 88% of which appear only once. This chain links TRBV6-5 with TRBJ1-6; 7 nucleotides match TRBD1. The sample was PBMCs or T cells enriched from blood (not recorded which). This TCR came from a woman aged 18-30 years who had recovered from COVID-19. CDR3 amino acids: CATTGSVHNSPLHF. The DNA for the CDR3 is TGTGCTACGACAGGGTCTGTCCATAATTCACCCCTCCACTTT.